The clone carrying this T cell receptor beta chain was seen a single time. The sample comes from a study of shared T cell receptors in the human thymus. Trimming removed 3 bases from V and 0 bases from J, with 14 bases in between. The CDR3 has 16 residues. Per the germline V gene, CDR1 is SGDLS and CDR2 is YYNGEE. Profiled with immunoSEQ multiplex PCR; TCRdb holds only in-frame clones, not every one. The sample contains approximately 760,000 clones, approximately 83% of which appear only once. The sample was also reused in another study, on human thymus T cells. In that study: Surgeons resected thymus tissue during corrective heart surgery. Both thymic and peripheral blood repertoires showed apparently biased V and J usage. Reports from related research described highly overlapping thymic repertoires among unrelated individuals.

Sequenced sample: thymocytes. This chain uses TRBV9 with TRBJ2-3; D may be TRBD2 (6 bases). This receptor was obtained from a girl under three years old with a congenital heart defect. The CDR3: CASSAQKGTSTDTQYF. The CDR3 nucleotides are TGTGCCAGCAGCGCCCAGAAAGGGACTAGCACAGATACGCAGTATTTT.